Reported below is one T cell receptor beta chain. Antigen specificity is unknown. The germline V gene encodes CDR1 ENHRY and CDR2 SYGVKD. This CDR3 comprises 15 residues. Per donor, about 2.4 ml of blood was collected and frozen. Using the 5' RACE reads, TCRdb records one entry per CDR3 protein without DNA. The listing contains about 99,000 distinct CDR3 sequences. The data are from a study of monozygotic twins with inflammatory bowel disease. Findings of the study overall: Twin pairs that were concordant did not differ from discordant pairs in repertoire similarity, possibly from limited power.

Sequencing was done on a sample of blood. The chain is built from TRBV10-3 and TRBJ1-2. The TCR originated in a human donor with ulcerative colitis or Crohn's disease, or a healthy co-twin of an affected twin (not recorded which). The CDR3 is CAISGGEGVSYGYTF.